The next 30 T cell receptor beta chains were all read from a single sample in a study of Graves' ophthalmopathy and Graves' hyperthyroidism (dated by TCRdb to 2016 to 2019). The reads were generated on an Illumina HiSeq 2000. For repertoire sequencing, TCR beta CDR3 regions were amplified from RNA transcripts. The first round of RT-PCR was done with HTBI primers and the Qiagen OneStep RT-PCR kit, and was followed by a second round of multiplex PCR, then size selection and purification. Through fastp at Q25 and MiXCR, TCRdb rebuilt clones from the public reads, retaining in-frame beta chains. Every entry covers one CDR3 protein and lists the most common genes and DNA from its rows. This sample is represented by over a million distinct CDR3 sequences; less than 45% of them were singletons. Together, the top ten hold around 10% of the sample. The specimen sequenced was peripheral blood or thyroid tissue (not recorded which). These receptors all come from an adult man with Graves' hyperthyroidism.

V gene TRBV25-1 combines with J gene TRBJ2-7, with 7 bases fitting TRBD2. Per the germline V gene, CDR1 is MGHDK and CDR2 is SYGVNS. The ends lost 5 bases at V and 13 bases at J; junction bases unmatched: 8. The CDR3 totals 11 residues. CDR3 protein: CASSHGTMSYF. In DNA form, the CDR3 reads TGTGCCAGCAGTCACGGGACTATGTCTTACTTC.

This clonotype was observed at least ten times. V is TRBV20-1 and J is TRBJ1-1; D is unclear. V was cut by 1 base and J by 2 bases, with 5 bases left in between. Germline V gives CDR1 DFQATT, CDR2 SNEGSKA (reference sequence). This CDR3 comprises 12 residues. This chain's CDR3 is CSARGRNTEAFF. Written as DNA, the CDR3 is TGCAGTGCTAGAGGCCGTAACACTGAAGCTTTCTTT.

The rearrangement joins TRBV3-1 to TRBJ2-7; D is tentatively TRBD1 or TRBD2 (5 bases each). This CDR3 spans 15 amino acids. V lost 0 bases to trimming and J lost 0 bases, with 9 bases between them. Per germline, CDR1 LGHDT and CDR2 YNNKEL (reference sequence). The CDR3 bases are TGTGCCAGCAGCCAAGAAGGGACCAACTCCTACGAGCAGTACTTC. This gives the protein CASSQEGTNSYEQYF.

As concerns this clonotype: A much more abundant neighbour one base away suggests this may be a read error. J is TRBJ2-2 and V is TRBV9; 9 bases map to TRBD1. Germline V gene sequence: CDR1 SGDLS, CDR2 YYNGEE. J lost 2 bases, V lost 0 bases, and 11 bases had no gene match. This CDR3 is built from 19 residues. The chain's CDR3 is CASSVGGVSGQGNTGELFF. The CDR3, as DNA: TGTGCCAGCAGCGTAGGCGGAGTCTCGGGACAGGGCAACACCGGGGAGCTGTTTTTT.

This clonotype was counted ten times or more. The chain couples TRBV20-1 to TRBJ1-1, with a possible D match to TRBD1 (6 bases). Looked up from germline, CDR1 is DFQATT and CDR2 is SNEGSKA (reference sequence). V shed 3 bases and J shed 5 bases, with 13 bases lying between them. This CDR3 region has 13 residues. CDR3 sequence reads: CSARGAQITEAFF. Written as DNA, the CDR3 is TGCAGTGCTAGGGGGGCCCAGATAACTGAAGCTTTCTTT.

This clonotype appeared many times. The rearrangement uses TRBV20-1 and TRBJ1-2; 8 nucleotides line up with TRBD1. Germline V gene data show CDR1 as DFQATT and CDR2 as SNEGSKA (reference sequence). V shed 1 base, J shed 4 bases, and the junction held 8 bases outside the gene matches. The CDR3 is made up of 15 amino acids. The CDR3: CSARVLGQVVYGYTF. The CDR3 region has the DNA TGCAGTGCTAGAGTCTTGGGACAGGTTGTCTATGGCTACACCTTC.

V and J are TRBV15 and TRBJ2-7; D assignment may be TRBD1 or TRBD2 (5 bases each). This CDR3 has 14 residues. Germline CDR1 reads LNHNV; CDR2 reads YYDKDF (reference sequence). Trimming stripped 8 bases from V and 3 bases from J, with 17 bases between. This CDR3 reads CATSGQGAFYEQYF. CDR3 nucleotide sequence: TGTGCCACCTCCGGTCAGGGAGCGTTCTACGAGCAGTACTTC.

Ten or more counts support this clonotype. The J gene is TRBJ2-5, the V gene TRBV7-6; 11 bases are a match to TRBD2. Germline CDR1 reads SGHVS; CDR2 reads FNYEAQ. V shed 5 bases and J 4 bases; nucleotides not matched to a gene: 6. CDR3 length: 15 residues. The CDR3 DNA is TGTGCCAGCAGCATGACTAGCGGGGTAGGAGAGACCCAGTACTTC. It specifies CASSMTSGVGETQYF.

The chain couples TRBV10-3 to TRBJ1-6; 9 positions match TRBD1. The junction had 14 bases not matched to a gene; V was cut back by 11 bases and J by 3 bases. The germline V gene has CDR1 ENHRY and CDR2 SYGVKD. CDR3 length equals 17 residues. In DNA, the CDR3 is TGTGCCGTCTCCGGGACAGGGAGGGTGGGCTATAATTCACCCCTCCACTTT. Amino acids: CAVSGTGRVGYNSPLHF.

This clonotype occurred a few times. The chain recombines TRBV7-8 with TRBJ1-3; D ambiguous. CDR1 and CDR2 from the germline V gene are SGHVS and FQNEAQ. Trimming took off 4 bases at V and 2 bases at J, with 27 bases between the two ends. This CDR3 comprises 20 residues. CDR3 nucleotide sequence: TGTGCCAGCAGCTCCAATATCTTAGGCGAACACCGCGGACCTGGAAACACCATATATTTT. Its protein product is CASSSNILGEHRGPGNTIYF.

This clonotype was seen many times. The chain carries TRBV20-1 and TRBJ2-5, with 12 nucleotides matching TRBD2. Germline V lookup: CDR1 DFQATT, CDR2 SNEGSKA (reference sequence). The CDR3 spans 14 residues. The V gene end was trimmed by 4 bases and the J gene end by 4 bases; junction bases not matched to a gene: 4. CDR3 bases: TGCAGTGCTACACTAGCGGGGGGCCTAGAGACCCAGTACTTC. Residues: CSATLAGGLETQYF.

Only a few counts were recorded for this clonotype. The chain is built from TRBV6-5 and TRBJ1-3; D is unclear. The germline V and J ends were trimmed by 10 bases and 5 bases, with 21 bases remaining between them. This CDR3 comprises 15 residues. Germline V gene data show CDR1 as MNHEY and CDR2 as SVGAGI. The CDR3 region has the DNA TGTGCCACCAGAGGTTCAGAAAACCTGAGAAACACCATATATTTT. As protein: CATRGSENLRNTIYF.

This clonotype appeared many times. V gene TRBV7-2 combines with J gene TRBJ2-2; the D is unclear. The CDR3 runs to 14 residues. Germline lookup yields CDR1 SGHTA and CDR2 FQGNSA. The V gene lost 5 bases and the J gene lost 1 base, with 8 bases spanning the gap. CDR3 region: CASSLYRNTGELFF. In nucleotides, the CDR3 is TGTGCCAGCAGCCTCTACAGGAACACCGGGGAGCTGTTTTTT.

This chain joins TRBV7-8 and TRBJ2-7, with D unclear. The V end lost 5 bases, the J end lost 2 bases, and 19 bases lay between the germline ends. Looked up from germline, CDR1 is SGHVS and CDR2 is FQNEAQ. The CDR3 has 16 residues. The CDR3 region is CASSAPMYRPPYEQYF. For the CDR3, the DNA is TGTGCCAGCAGCGCCCCGATGTATCGCCCTCCCTACGAGCAGTACTTC.

This clonotype was counted only a few times. The chain links TRBV12-3 or TRBV12-4 to TRBJ1-3, with a weak D call TRBD1 (6 bases). CDR3 length: 13 residues. The germline V and J ends were trimmed by 3 bases and 8 bases, with 11 bases remaining between them. The CDR3 is CASSFYRVDTIYF. CDR3 sequence (DNA): TGTGCCAGCAGTTTCTACAGGGTGGACACCATATATTTT.

Notes on this clonotype: Possible read error: a much larger clone is one base away. This chain links TRBV2 with TRBJ1-2, with no clear D. Trimming shortened V by 7 bases and J by 4 bases, and 22 bases separated the two germline ends. The CDR3 has 16 residues. Per germline, CDR1 SNHLY and CDR2 FYNNEI. CDR3: CASKTLLVLSGYGYTF. DNA for the CDR3: TGTGCCAGCAAAACCTTACTGGTGCTCTCAGGCTATGGCTACACCTTC.

The J gene is TRBJ1-2, the V gene TRBV30, with D hard to call. The CDR3 sequence is 13 residues long. Between the trimmed V and J ends, which lost 0 bases and 1 base, there was a span of 6 bases. CDR1 is GTSNPN and CDR2 is SVGIG in the germline V gene (reference sequence). CDR3 in DNA: TGTGCCTGGAGTGTAGCGCTTAACTATGGCTACACCTTC. It specifies CAWSVALNYGYTF.

This clonotype was found many times. The V call is TRBV14, the J call TRBJ1-2, with D hard to call. Trimming took 5 bases from V and 3 from J, leaving 13 bases between them. This CDR3 is 14 amino acids long. CDR1 and CDR2 (germline): SGHDN, FVKESK. In nucleotides, the CDR3 is TGTGCCAGCAGCGCCTACGACGGGGACTATGGCTACACCTTC. Translated: CASSAYDGDYGYTF.

This clonotype was observed a handful of times. The J gene is TRBJ2-7, the V gene TRBV20-1; D call uncertain. Germline CDR1 is DFQATT and CDR2 is SNEGSKA (reference sequence). With 6 bases removed from V and 0 bases from J, the gap between germline ends came to 12 bases. CDR3 length equals 13 residues. The CDR3 loop reads CSAPTAASYEQYF. The CDR3 nucleotides are TGCAGTGCCCCTACCGCAGCCTCCTACGAGCAGTACTTC.

This clonotype has a handful of counts. The chain links TRBV20-1 to TRBJ1-5; D uncertain. The germline V gene has CDR1 DFQATT and CDR2 SNEGSKA (reference sequence). The CDR3 covers 12 residues. The CDR3 DNA is TGCAGCTGCGGACGGGATAGTCAGCCCCAGCATTTT. It yields the protein CSCGRDSQPQHF.

This clonotype has a count of ten or more. The J gene is TRBJ2-2, the V gene TRBV5-1, with 7 bases lining up with TRBD1. The CDR3 extends over 16 amino acids. Germline V lookup: CDR1 SGHRS, CDR2 YFSETQ. Trimming removed 2 bases from V and 1 base from J; junction bases left unmatched: 5. CDR3 nucleotides: TGCGCCAGCAGCTTCAAGAGGGACAGGAACACCGGGGAGCTGTTTTTT. Protein product: CASSFKRDRNTGELFF.

This clonotype was seen many times. The chain carries TRBV29-1 and TRBJ1-1; D uncertain. In germline, CDR1 is SQVTM, CDR2 ANQGSEA. The V and J ends lost 6 bases and 1 base respectively, with 12 bases between them. This CDR3 region has 13 residues. This CDR3 reads CSVYLRGNTEAFF. The CDR3 DNA is TGCAGCGTGTATCTCCGGGGGAACACTGAAGCTTTCTTT.

The J gene is TRBJ1-3, the V gene TRBV29-1; no clear D. The CDR3 contains 12 residues. From germline, CDR1 is SQVTM and CDR2 ANQGSEA. Trimming cost V 0 bases and J 8 bases, with 8 bases left between them. CDR3 coding DNA: TGCAGCGTTGAAGAGGATGGCTACACCATATATTTT. The encoded protein is CSVEEDGYTIYF.

The rearrangement joins TRBV5-5 to TRBJ2-2, with TRBD2 as a possible D gene (7 bases). Germline assignment: CDR1 SGHKS and CDR2 YYEKEE (reference sequence). The CDR3 contains 17 residues. Trimming cost V 1 base and J 4 bases, with 17 bases left between them. The CDR3 DNA reads as TGTGCCAGCAGCTTGTCGGGGGGCCACCTATCCACCGGGGAGCTGTTTTTT. It encodes CASSLSGGHLSTGELFF.

This clonotype was picked up a small number of times. Relative to the germline gene, one junction end is altered; a read error may explain this. V and J are TRBV5-1 and TRBJ2-2; D ambiguous. CDR1 and CDR2 (germline): SGHRS, YFSETQ. There are 16 residues in the CDR3. CDR3 residues: CASSLDHNQYTGELFF. In DNA form, the CDR3 reads TGTGCCAGCAGCTTGGATCACAACCAATACACCGGGGAGCTGTTTTTT.

Concerning this clonotype itself: The junction and the germline gene differ at one end; a read error may be behind it. V gene TRBV11-2 combines with J gene TRBJ1-6; maybe TRBD1 (6 bases). This CDR3 is 19 amino acids long. The V gene's germline CDR1 is SGHAT and CDR2 FQNNGV. The chain's CDR3 is CAGSLVRPRQVNYNSPLHF. In DNA form, the CDR3 reads TGTGCCGGCAGCTTAGTGCGTCCTAGACAGGTGAACTATAATTCACCCCTCCACTTT.

This clonotype has at least ten counts. This rearrangement joins TRBV4-3 to TRBJ1-1; TRBD1 might be the D (5 bases). Germline V gene lookup returns CDR1 LGHNA and CDR2 YSLEER. The CDR3 loop spans 13 amino acids. V was shortened by 1 base and J by 4 bases, with 7 bases between the two germline ends. In DNA, the CDR3 is TGCGCCAGCAGCCAAGCTGGGGCCACTGAAGCTTTCTTT. The encoded protein is CASSQAGATEAFF.

The chain links TRBV25-1 to TRBJ2-7, with D perhaps matching TRBD1 or TRBD2 (6 bases each). This CDR3 region has 11 residues. The germline V gene has CDR1 MGHDK and CDR2 SYGVNS. Trimming left V 6 bases short and J 6 bases short, with 9 bases between. The CDR3 here is CASRGGTEQYF. The CDR3 DNA sequence: TGTGCCAGCAGAGGGGGGACCGAGCAGTACTTC.

This clonotype came up many times. V is TRBV6-2 or TRBV6-3 and J is TRBJ2-2; D remains unclear. This CDR3 has 14 residues. With 5 bases removed from V and 0 bases from J, the gap between germline ends came to 7 bases. Germline V gives CDR1 MNHEY, CDR2 SVGEGT. CDR3 DNA sequence: TGTGCCAGCAGTGTCCTGTCGAACACCGGGGAGCTGTTTTTT. Residues: CASSVLSNTGELFF.

This clonotype was seen a handful of times. The chain has TRBV7-2 and TRBJ2-7; D ambiguous. With 0 bases removed from V and 0 bases from J, the gap between germline ends came to 12 bases. Germline values: CDR1 SGHTA, CDR2 FQGNSA. The CDR3 has 16 amino acids. This CDR3 reads CASSLATSASSYEQYF. The CDR3 nucleotides are TGTGCCAGCAGCTTAGCTACCTCAGCTTCCTCCTACGAGCAGTACTTC.